A selection of T cell receptor beta chains follows, all from one sample in a study of T cell responses to AZD1222 COVID-19 vaccine. The protocol was immunoSEQ multiplex PCR, while the TCRdb copy is restricted to in-frame clones and leaves out a portion. The sample contains about 93,000 clones, around 89% of which appear only once. Sequencing used peripheral blood, obtained 28 days after the second AZD1222 dose. The source of these receptors is an adult who received the AZD1222 COVID-19 vaccine. CDR3s include the opening cysteine and the closing phenylalanine or tryptophan. The D gene is left open where the match is weak. Clone size is stated in some rows and not others, as once, few, many or a class when expanded.

V	J	size	D	CDR3	DNA
TRBV18	TRBJ1-1	-	-	CASSPATKNTEAFF	TGTGCCAGCTCACCAGCTACAAAGAACACTGAAGCTTTCTTT
TRBV10-3	TRBJ1-6	-	TRBD1	CAIRDRGVDNSPLHF	TGTGCCATCAGGGACAGGGGAGTCGATAATTCACCCCTCCACTTT
TRBV25-1	TRBJ2-7	-	-	CASSVFSYEQYF	TGTGCCAGCAGTGTTTTCTCCTACGAGCAGTACTTC
TRBV4-3	TRBJ1-2	-	-	CASSQGGTANYGYTF	TGCGCCAGCAGCCAGGGGGGGACTGCTAACTATGGCTACACCTTC
TRBV27	TRBJ2-7	-	-	CASSLRDTTKQYF	TGTGCCAGCAGTTTACGGGATACTACGAAGCAGTACTTC
TRBV5-1	TRBJ2-3	few	-	CASSPALMSTDTQYF	TGCGCCAGCAGCCCCGCCCTGATGAGCACAGATACGCAGTATTTT
TRBV29-1	TRBJ1-1	-	TRBD1	CSVTGTGMNTEAFF	TGCAGCGTGACAGGGACAGGGATGAACACTGAAGCTTTCTTT
TRBV9	TRBJ1-5	once	-	CASSVPKLQEISPQHF	TGTGCCAGCAGCGTGCCAAAACTCCAGGAAATCAGCCCCCAGCATTTT
TRBV2	TRBJ2-3	once	TRBD2	CAIKRGKSTDTQYF	TGTGCCATCAAGCGGGGGAAGAGCACAGATACGCAGTATTTT
TRBV29-1	TRBJ1-1	-	-	CSARGQALNTEAFF	TGCAGCGCCCGAGGGCAGGCTTTAAACACTGAAGCTTTCTTT
TRBV5-1	TRBJ2-1	-	TRBD2	CASSLQRGGANEQFF	TGCGCCAGCAGCTTGCAGCGGGGGGGCGCCAATGAGCAGTTCTTC
TRBV19	TRBJ1-5	-	TRBD1	CATLGQGTSQPQHF	TGTGCCACCCTGGGACAGGGAACTAGCCAGCCCCAGCATTTT
TRBV5-6	TRBJ2-7	-	-	CASSWARGYEQYF	TGTGCCAGCAGCTGGGCCCGAGGCTACGAGCAGTACTTC
TRBV10-3	TRBJ1-6	-	TRBD1	CAISRGDREGSPLHF	TGTGCCATCAGTCGGGGGGACAGGGAAGGTTCACCCCTCCACTTT
TRBV11-2	TRBJ2-2	-	-	CASSTDRNTGELFF	TGTGCCAGCAGCACAGACCGCAACACCGGGGAGCTGTTTTTT